This passage covers 32 T cell receptor beta chains from one sample sequenced in a study of T cell responses to AZD1222 COVID-19 vaccine. Libraries were prepared by immunoSEQ multiplex PCR; TCRdb keeps only in-frame clonotypes and omits some of them. The table has 95,000 to 150,000 clones, 75% to 95% seen once. The sequences come from peripheral blood, collected 28 days after the second dose of the MenACWY control vaccine. All receptors come from an adult who received the MenACWY meningococcal vaccine as a control.

As to this clone: Other DNA sequences in the sample encode the same CDR3. This chain connects TRBV28 to TRBJ2-7; 7 bases are a match to TRBD1. This CDR3 comprises 14 residues. The germline V gene encodes CDR1 MDHEN and CDR2 SYDVKM. Trimming removed 1 base from V and 2 bases from J; junction bases left unmatched: 2. CDR3 coding DNA: TGTGCCAGCAGTTTATCTGGACAGGCCTACGAGCAGTACTTC. Its translation is CASSLSGQAYEQYF.

The chain combines TRBV5-4 with TRBJ1-1; maybe TRBD1 (5 bases). Looked up from germline, CDR1 is SGHNT and CDR2 is YYREEE (reference sequence). V was shortened by 4 bases and J by 1 base, with 14 bases between the two germline ends. This CDR3 has 15 amino acids. Here the CDR3 reads CASSPPGLANTEAFF. The CDR3, as DNA: TGTGCCAGCAGCCCGCCGGGACTTGCGAACACTGAAGCTTTCTTT.

The chain recombines TRBV11-1 with TRBJ2-4; TRBD1 is a possible D gene (6 bases). CDR1 and CDR2 (germline): SGHAT, FQDESV (reference sequence). The V and J ends lost 5 bases and 0 bases respectively, with 11 bases between them. The CDR3 has 15 amino acids. CDR3 nucleotide sequence: TGTGCCAGCAGCGCCCGGGACAAAGCCAAAAACATTCAGTACTTC. Amino acids: CASSARDKAKNIQYF.

This clone was counted once. The V and J genes are TRBV19 and TRBJ1-1; TRBD1 might be the D (6 bases). CDR1 is LNHDA and CDR2 is SQIVND in the germline V gene (reference sequence). This CDR3 spans 15 amino acids. Between the trimmed V and J ends, which lost 4 bases and 6 bases, there was a span of 18 bases. The CDR3 sequence is CASSTPTGGPAEAFF. CDR3 DNA: TGTGCCAGTAGTACGCCGACAGGAGGGCCCGCTGAAGCTTTCTTT.

The rearrangement links TRBV7-8 to TRBJ2-5; D unresolved. V shed 1 base and J shed 3 bases, with 15 bases lying between them. The CDR3 is 16 amino acids. Germline V CDR1 and CDR2: SGHVS, FQNEAQ. CDR3 amino acids: CASSLVRAAFEETQYF. The CDR3 nucleotides are TGTGCCAGCAGCTTAGTCCGTGCGGCGTTTGAAGAGACCCAGTACTTC.

This clone was seen just once. Other nucleotide sequences in the sample specify the same CDR3. The rearrangement uses TRBV18 and TRBJ2-2; either TRBD1 or TRBD2 may fit D (6 bases each). The CDR3 covers 16 residues. CDR1 is KGHSH, CDR2 LQKENI, per germline. V dropped 3 bases and J dropped 5 bases, with 16 bases sitting between them. CDR3 residues: CASSPQTGGATGELFF. As DNA, the CDR3 is TGTGCCAGCTCACCTCAGACCGGGGGCGCGACCGGGGAGCTGTTTTTT.

This chain joins TRBV18 and TRBJ2-5; 8 bases map to TRBD2. The V segment lost 3 bases and the J segment 4 bases; nucleotides outside the gene matches: 10. The CDR3 runs to 16 residues. Germline values: CDR1 KGHSH, CDR2 LQKENI. In nucleotides, the CDR3 is TGTGCCAGCTCACCCAACCTTAGCGGGAAGGGAGAGACCCAGTACTTC. Encoded protein: CASSPNLSGKGETQYF.

The chain links TRBV5-6 to TRBJ1-4, with TRBD1 as a possible D gene (5 bases). Per germline, CDR1 SGHDT and CDR2 YYEEEE. V was shortened by 4 bases and J by 6 bases, with 22 bases between the two germline ends. The CDR3 has 17 residues. The CDR3 reads CASSQRTVGLWDEKLFF. The CDR3 region has the DNA TGTGCCAGCAGCCAACGAACCGTGGGACTATGGGATGAAAAACTGTTTTTT.

This clone was counted once. The rearrangement joins TRBV19 to TRBJ2-1; TRBD1 agrees at 9 bases. This CDR3 is built from 14 residues. Trimming cost V 3 bases and J 6 bases; bases outside gene matches: 3. Germline CDR1 LNHDA, CDR2 SQIVND (reference sequence). CDR3 in DNA: TGTGCCAGTAGTATTAGGGACAGGGCCAATGAGCAGTTCTTC. This sequence encodes CASSIRDRANEQFF.

CDR3 sequence reads: CASSLSQGAGEQYV. In nucleotides, the CDR3 is TGTGCCAGCAGCTTAAGTCAGGGGGCCGGCGAGCAGTACGTC. The chain couples TRBV7-8 to TRBJ2-7, with 8 positions matching TRBD1. Germline trimming cut 2 bases from V and 6 bases from J; bases unmatched to any gene: 6. The CDR3 contains 14 residues. Germline V lookup: CDR1 SGHVS, CDR2 FQNEAQ.

The CDR3 DNA sequence: TGTGCCAGCAGCTTAACGACCCGGACAGGGGTAGGTTCACCCCTCCACTTT. It translates to CASSLTTRTGVGSPLHF. This sequence joins TRBV7-3 and TRBJ1-6, with TRBD1 matching 9 bases. Germline CDR1 SGHTA, CDR2 FQGTGA. Germline trimming cut 0 bases from V and 9 bases from J; bases unmatched to any gene: 9. This CDR3 is 17 amino acids long.

This sequence joins TRBV5-1 and TRBJ2-3, with 7 bases matching TRBD2. The CDR3 sequence is 16 residues long. Germline V gene data show CDR1 as SGHRS and CDR2 as YFSETQ. The ends lost 0 bases at V and 6 bases at J; junction bases unmatched: 10. The CDR3 DNA is TGCGCCAGCAGCTTGGCCCGGGCGGGAGTTCAGGATACGCAGTATTTT. This encodes CASSLARAGVQDTQYF.

V and J are TRBV30 and TRBJ2-1, with 9 bases that match TRBD2. V trimming: 3 bases; J trimming: 4 bases; junction bases outside the gene matches: 13. CDR1 and CDR2 (germline): GTSNPN, SVGIG (reference sequence). The CDR3 consists of 17 residues. CDR3 protein: CAWSPGVLAGPYNEQFF. The CDR3 bases are TGTGCCTGGAGCCCCGGAGTGCTAGCGGGGCCTTACAATGAGCAGTTCTTC. Complete variable domain (other parts from reference TRBV30 and TRBJ2-1): SQTIHQWPATLVQPVGSPLSLECTVEGTSNPNLYWYRQAAGRGLQLLFYSVGIGQISSEVPQNLSASRPQDRQFILSSKKLLLSDSGFYLCAWSPGVLAGPYNEQFFGPGTRLTVL.

The gene calls are TRBV18 and TRBJ1-6; D is uncertain. Trimming left V 2 bases short and J 0 bases short, with 5 bases between. The germline CDR1 and CDR2 sequences are KGHSH and LQKENI. The CDR3 covers 15 residues. The CDR3 nucleotides read TGTGCCAGCTCACCAACAGACTCCTATAATTCACCCCTCCACTTT. It codes for CASSPTDSYNSPLHF.

The V gene is TRBV2, the J gene TRBJ1-5, with D possibly TRBD1 on 6 matching bases. Looked up from germline, CDR1 is SNHLY and CDR2 is FYNNEI. V was clipped by 5 bases and J by 2 bases, with 10 bases between them. The CDR3 has 14 amino acids. CDR3 region: CASSKDSGNQPQHF. CDR3 coding DNA: TGTGCCAGCAGTAAGGACAGCGGCAATCAGCCCCAGCATTTT.

This clone has more than one count but fewer than ten. The rearrangement uses TRBV5-6 and TRBJ1-3; tentative D call: TRBD1 (6 bases). The CDR3 is made up of 13 amino acids. CDR1 SGHDT and CDR2 YYEEEE come from the germline V gene. V lost 0 bases to trimming and J lost 14 bases, with 15 bases between them. In DNA form, the CDR3 reads TGTGCCAGCAGCTTGGGCCCAGGGGCTTCCTTATATTTT. Translated: CASSLGPGASLYF. Together with reference TRBV5-6 and TRBJ1-3, the CDR3 gives the full variable domain: DAGVTQSPTHLIKTRGQQVTLRCSPKSGHDTVSWYQQALGQGPQFIFQYYEEEERQRGNFPDRFSGHQFPNYSSELNVNALLLGDSALYLCASSLGPGASLYFGEGSWLTVV.

The genes are TRBV30 and TRBJ2-1; D might be TRBD1 or TRBD2, each matching 5 bases. The CDR3 covers 15 residues. CDR1 and CDR2 from the germline V gene are GTSNPN and SVGIG (reference sequence). V lost 0 bases and J lost 3, with 12 bases in between. This CDR3 is CAWSVIRGYYNEQFF. The CDR3 coding sequence is TGTGCCTGGAGTGTAATACGGGGCTACTACAATGAGCAGTTCTTC.

The chain uses TRBV19 and TRBJ2-2; 10 bases line up with TRBD2. The CDR3 is made up of 15 amino acids. In germline, CDR1 is LNHDA, CDR2 SQIVND (reference sequence). Trimming at V came to 10 bases and at J to 7 bases, leaving 12 bases not matched to a gene. The CDR3 sequence is CATSSGGTGSGELFF. The CDR3 DNA sequence: TGTGCCACCAGTAGCGGGGGGACAGGTAGCGGGGAGCTGTTTTTT. The full variable domain, its missing parts supplied by reference TRBV19 and TRBJ2-2, is DGGITQSPKYLFRKEGQNVTLSCEQNLNHDAMYWYRQDPGQGLRLIYYSQIVNDFQKGDIAEGYSVSREKKESFPLTVTSAQKNPTAFYLCATSSGGTGSGELFFGEGSRLTVL.

The CDR3 sequence is CASSQSPGQLHYGYTF. The CDR3 DNA sequence: TGTGCCAGCAGCCAGTCTCCGGGACAGTTACACTATGGCTACACCTTC. The genes are TRBV4-2 and TRBJ1-2, with TRBD1 matching over 7 bases. Germline-derived CDR1 and CDR2 are LGHNA and YNFKEQ. V shed 3 bases, J shed 3 bases, and the junction held 10 bases outside the gene matches. The CDR3 has 16 residues.

For this clone: This sample includes further DNA sequences coding for the same CDR3. The chain employs TRBV5-1 and TRBJ2-3; 8 bases are a match to TRBD1. Per the germline V gene, CDR1 is SGHRS and CDR2 is YFSETQ. The CDR3 spans 14 residues. Germline trimming cut 5 bases from V and 5 bases from J; bases unmatched to any gene: 7. CDR3 amino acids: CASSLGQGLDTQYF. In nucleotides, the CDR3 is TGCGCCAGCAGTCTCGGACAGGGCCTAGATACGCAGTATTTT.

The CDR3 protein is CASSRFDTQYF. DNA of the CDR3: TGTGCCAGCAGCCGCTTCGATACGCAGTATTTT. The chain recombines TRBV3-1 (or the pseudogene TRBV3-2) with TRBJ2-3; no reliable D call. With 4 bases removed from V and 6 bases from J, the gap between germline ends came to 5 bases. This CDR3 has 11 residues. Looked up from germline, CDR1 is LGHDT and CDR2 is YNNKEL (reference sequence).

J is TRBJ1-1 and V is TRBV5-5, with D tentatively TRBD1 (5 bases). The CDR3 has 15 amino acids. Germline lookup yields CDR1 SGHKS and CDR2 YYEKEE (reference sequence). Trimming took off 0 bases at V and 0 bases at J, with 9 bases between the two ends. DNA for the CDR3: TGTGCCAGCAGCTTGGGGGCAGGGTTGAACACTGAAGCTTTCTTT. It yields the protein CASSLGAGLNTEAFF.

This chain links TRBV2 with TRBJ1-1, with a possible D match to TRBD1 (6 bases). CDR3 size: 13 residues. V was pared by 6 bases and J by 2 bases, with 10 bases between. The germline CDR1 and CDR2 sequences are SNHLY and FYNNEI. The CDR3 DNA follows: TGTGCCAGCAGCACACAGGGTAACACTGAAGCTTTCTTT. Protein product: CASSTQGNTEAFF. Variable domain in full (rest from reference TRBV2 and TRBJ1-1): EPEVTQTPSHQVTQMGQEVILRCVPISNHLYFYWYRQILGQKVEFLVSFYNNEISEKSEIFDDQFSVERPDGSNFTLKIRSTKLEDSAMYFCASSTQGNTEAFFGQGTRLTVV.

The V and J genes are TRBV27 and TRBJ2-1, with D possibly matching TRBD2 (6 bases). Trimming removed 7 bases at V and 0 bases at J, with 19 bases between. The germline V gene encodes CDR1 MNHEY and CDR2 SMNVEV (reference sequence). The CDR3 extends over 17 amino acids. The CDR3 nucleotides are TGTGCCAGCAAACAAGGGGCTCAGGGAGGCTCCTACAATGAGCAGTTCTTC. This codes for CASKQGAQGGSYNEQFF.

J is TRBJ1-1 and V is TRBV21-1; TRBD1, as called in the table, went unchecked against the DNA. TRBV21-1 is a pseudogene segment. This CDR3 contains 17 residues. CDR3 residues: CASSKPGQGAGNTEAFF. As DNA, the CDR3 is TGTGCCAGCAGCAAACCGGGACAGGGGGCTGGTAACACTGAAGCTTTCTTT.

The chain carries TRBV28 and TRBJ1-5, with TRBD1 matching over 8 bases. The V gene end was trimmed by 6 bases and the J gene end by 5 bases; junction bases not matched to a gene: 6. The CDR3 contains 14 residues. The germline V gene encodes CDR1 MDHEN and CDR2 SYDVKM. In DNA form, the CDR3 reads TGTGCCAGCAGACGACAGGGGAGTGATCAGCCCCAGCATTTT. Its protein product is CASRRQGSDQPQHF.

The chain has TRBV4-3 and TRBJ2-5; TRBD2 matches 9 bases. CDR3 length: 15 residues. Germline CDR1 and CDR2: LGHNA and YSLEER. Trimming took 0 bases from V and 5 from J; bases not matched to a gene: 4. The CDR3 protein is CASSQDGTSGETQYF. The CDR3 DNA sequence: TGCGCCAGCAGCCAAGATGGAACTAGCGGGGAGACCCAGTACTTC.

V is TRBV5-4 and J is TRBJ2-7; D is undetermined. This CDR3 region has 13 residues. The ends were cut back, 4 bases at V and 2 bases at J, with 10 bases in the middle. Germline lookup yields CDR1 SGHNT and CDR2 YYREEE (reference sequence). The CDR3 loop reads CASSQIPTYEQYF. The DNA for the CDR3 is TGTGCCAGCAGCCAAATACCCACCTACGAGCAGTACTTC.

This clone was seen more than once but under ten times. The gene calls are TRBV19 and TRBJ2-3; no clear D. Deletions cut 3 bases from V and 6 bases from J, with 10 bases between. Looked up from germline, CDR1 is LNHDA and CDR2 is SQIVND (reference sequence). The CDR3 has 13 residues. CDR3 region: CASSITRGDTQYF. The CDR3 DNA reads as TGTGCCAGTAGTATCACACGTGGGGATACGCAGTATTTT.

The chain is built from TRBV5-1 and TRBJ1-3; D not resolved. From germline, CDR1 is SGHRS and CDR2 YFSETQ. The CDR3 spans 16 residues. Trimming shortened V by 4 bases and J by 4 bases, and 18 bases separated the two germline ends. In DNA, the CDR3 is TGCGCCAGCAGCCCCAGTTTCCTGACTCTGGGAAACACCATATATTTT. This codes for CASSPSFLTLGNTIYF.

The V gene is TRBV7-5, the J gene TRBJ2-5; the table names TRBD2, a call not compared with the DNA. TRBV7-5 is flagged as a pseudogene. The CDR3 runs 14 residues. CDR3 in DNA: TGTGTCAGAAGCCCTAGCGGGAACCAAGAGACCCAGTACTTC. Protein product: CVRSPSGNQETQYF.

The chain has TRBV6-5 and TRBJ2-7, with D tentatively TRBD1 (5 bases). Germline CDR1 and CDR2: MNHEY and SVGAGI. CDR3 size: 11 residues. Trimming removed 9 bases from V and 6 bases from J, with 12 bases in between. The CDR3 reads CASGQVVEQYF. The DNA for the CDR3 is TGTGCCAGTGGACAAGTAGTCGAGCAGTACTTC.